The TCR beta chain under discussion was sequenced for a study of response to subunit inactivated influenza vaccine. Study results and caveats: Every seasonal influenza vaccination brings in few new T cells, the authors suggested.

TCRdb called the RT-PCR reads again in MiXCR, with one record for every CDR3 protein. The data contain about half a million distinct CDR3 sequences, 10% to 11% of them seen just once; the ten biggest clones take up 10% to 15%. Trimming left V 0 bases short and J 7 bases short, with 18 bases between. The CDR3 spans 15 residues. Germline V gene data show CDR1 as SQVTM and CDR2 as ANQGSEA. This clonotype has more than one count but fewer than ten. Antigen specificity is unknown. This chain uses TRBV29-1 with TRBJ2-5, with D possibly being TRBD1 or TRBD2 (5 bases each). The sample here was PBMCs from blood, taken roughly 47 days after vaccination. This TCR came from a man aged 45 to 65 who received an inactivated influenza vaccine. CDR3 residues: CSVEDRGQGSGTQYF. The CDR3 DNA follows: TGCAGCGTTGAAGATCGAGGCCAGGGAAGCGGGACCCAGTACTTC.